This T cell receptor (beta chain) comes out of a study of blood T cell repertoires in COVID-19. Looking at the study overall: Material from acute and convalescent COVID-19 was sourced from the United States, Italy and Spain. T cells, B-cell-depleted T cells, or PBMCs provided the cDNA or gDNA that served as material.

Original handling: Reference gene primer amplification in the assay estimated nucleated cell counts. Clones were read by immunoSEQ multiplex PCR, and TCRdb kept only the in-frame ones, dropping some. V, J and clone size derive from that table, while D and trimming were established from the DNA sequence. The table has 25,000 or so clones, roughly 94% seen once. This CDR3 comprises 15 residues. J was trimmed by 6 bases and V by 8 bases; bases with no gene match: 10. Germline V gene lookup returns CDR1 MNHEY and CDR2 SVGAGI. The receptor was isolated from a woman between 50 and 59 years old with active COVID-19. The sequenced sample consisted of peripheral blood. The genes are TRBV6-5 and TRBJ2-2; TRBD1 aligns across 9 bases. In DNA form, the CDR3 reads TGTGCCAGCGGGTATACAGGGACAGGGTCCGGGGAGCTGTTTTTT. It specifies CASGYTGTGSGELFF.